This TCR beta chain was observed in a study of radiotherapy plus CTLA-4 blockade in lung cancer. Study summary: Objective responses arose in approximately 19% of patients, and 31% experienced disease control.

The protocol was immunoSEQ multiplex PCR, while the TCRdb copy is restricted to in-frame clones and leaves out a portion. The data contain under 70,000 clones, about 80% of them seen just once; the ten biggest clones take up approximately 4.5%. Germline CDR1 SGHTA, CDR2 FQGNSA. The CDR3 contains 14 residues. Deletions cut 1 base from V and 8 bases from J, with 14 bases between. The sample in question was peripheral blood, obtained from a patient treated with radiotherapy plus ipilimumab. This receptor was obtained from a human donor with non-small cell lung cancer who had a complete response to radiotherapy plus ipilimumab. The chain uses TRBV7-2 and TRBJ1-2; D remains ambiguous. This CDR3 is CASSLDPGPRGYTF. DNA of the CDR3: TGTGCCAGCAGCTTAGACCCGGGCCCTCGGGGCTACACCTTC. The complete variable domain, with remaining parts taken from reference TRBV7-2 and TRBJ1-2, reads GAGVSQSPSNKVTEKGKDVELRCDPISGHTALYWYRQSLGQGLEFLIYFQGNSAPDKSGLPSDRFSAERTGGSVSTLTIQRTQQEDSAVYLCASSLDPGPRGYTFGSGTRLTVV.